Listed here is a single T cell receptor (beta chain). Its specificity is not known. The CDR3 contains 13 residues. Germline V gene sequence: CDR1 ENHRY, CDR2 SYGVKD. Trimming took 6 bases from V and 5 from J; bases not matched to a gene: 5. This sample is drawn from a study of T cell repertoires in cytomegalovirus infection. Background on the study: Recently described HLA-C-restricted plus well-studied HLA-B-restricted CMV epitopes were used. Public TCR beta signature analysis indicated the presence of both CMV infection and matching HLA type. Study results and caveats: Public TCR beta family frequency separated CMV-and-HLA carriers, including in an independent cohort. Dominant in the ex vivo response were TCR beta clonotypes restricted by HLA-C and specific for CMV.

Via MiXCR, TCRdb re-called the reads, giving one row per CDR3 protein. The table records hundreds of thousands of distinct CDR3 sequences, around 31% of them present only once. The material was cultured PBMCs, obtained from culture after CMV antigen stimulation. The receptor comes from a human donor in good health (CMV status not recorded). Some clones in this sample may be carry-over from other donors' samples. V usage is TRBV10-3 and J usage is TRBJ2-5; TRBD1 matches at 8 bases. The CDR3 nucleotides read TGTGCCATCAGATCGGACAGGGATGAGACCCAGTACTTC. Translated: CAIRSDRDETQYF.